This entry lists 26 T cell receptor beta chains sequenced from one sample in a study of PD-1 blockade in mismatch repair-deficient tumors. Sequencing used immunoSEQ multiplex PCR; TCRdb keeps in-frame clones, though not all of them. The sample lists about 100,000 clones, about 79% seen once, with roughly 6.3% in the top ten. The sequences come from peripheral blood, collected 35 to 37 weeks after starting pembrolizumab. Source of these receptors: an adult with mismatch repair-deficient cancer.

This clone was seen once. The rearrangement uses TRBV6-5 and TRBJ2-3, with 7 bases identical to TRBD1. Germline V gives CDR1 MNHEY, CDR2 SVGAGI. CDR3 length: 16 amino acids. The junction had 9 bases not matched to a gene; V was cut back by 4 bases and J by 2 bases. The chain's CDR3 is CASSSSYDRATDTQYF. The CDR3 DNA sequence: TGTGCCAGCAGTTCATCATACGACAGGGCCACAGATACGCAGTATTTT.

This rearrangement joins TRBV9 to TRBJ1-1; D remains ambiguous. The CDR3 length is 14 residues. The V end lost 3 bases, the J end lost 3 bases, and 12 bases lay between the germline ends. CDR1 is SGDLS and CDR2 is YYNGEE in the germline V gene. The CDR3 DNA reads TGTGCCAGCAGCGCACGAGATGACTACACTGAAGCTTTCTTT. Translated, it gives CASSARDDYTEAFF.

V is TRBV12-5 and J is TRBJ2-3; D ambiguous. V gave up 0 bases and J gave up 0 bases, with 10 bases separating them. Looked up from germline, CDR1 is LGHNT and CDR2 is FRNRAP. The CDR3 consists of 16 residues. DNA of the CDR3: TGTGCTAGTGGTTTGGTACCCACACCTAGCACAGATACGCAGTATTTT. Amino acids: CASGLVPTPSTDTQYF. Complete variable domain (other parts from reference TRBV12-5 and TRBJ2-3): DARVTQTPRHKVTEMGQEVTMRCQPILGHNTVFWYRQTMMQGLELLAYFRNRAPLDDSGMPKDRFSAEMPDATLATLKIQPSEPRDSAVYFCASGLVPTPSTDTQYFGPGTRLTVL.

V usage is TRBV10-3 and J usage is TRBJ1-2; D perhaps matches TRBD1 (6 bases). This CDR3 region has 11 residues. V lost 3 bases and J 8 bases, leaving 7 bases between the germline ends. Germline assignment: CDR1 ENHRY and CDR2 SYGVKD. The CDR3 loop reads CAISEGGGYTF. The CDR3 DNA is TGTGCCATCAGTGAAGGGGGGGGCTACACCTTC.

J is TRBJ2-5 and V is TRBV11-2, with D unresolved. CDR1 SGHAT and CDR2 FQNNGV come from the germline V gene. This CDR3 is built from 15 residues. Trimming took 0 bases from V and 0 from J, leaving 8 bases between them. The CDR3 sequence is CASSLELRDQETQYF. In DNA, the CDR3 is TGTGCCAGCAGCTTAGAGTTACGGGACCAAGAGACCCAGTACTTC.

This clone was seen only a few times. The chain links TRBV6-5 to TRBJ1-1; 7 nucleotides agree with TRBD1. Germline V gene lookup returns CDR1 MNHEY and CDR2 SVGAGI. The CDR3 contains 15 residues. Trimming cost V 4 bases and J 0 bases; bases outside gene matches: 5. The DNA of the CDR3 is TGTGCCAGCAGTTTACAGGGGAGAATGAACACTGAAGCTTTCTTT. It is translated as CASSLQGRMNTEAFF.

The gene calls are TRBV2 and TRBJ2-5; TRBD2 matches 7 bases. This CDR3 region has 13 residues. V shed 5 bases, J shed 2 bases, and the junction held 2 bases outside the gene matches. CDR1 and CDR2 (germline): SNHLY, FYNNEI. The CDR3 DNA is TGTGCCAGCAGTAATAGCGGGCAAGAGACCCAGTACTTC. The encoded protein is CASSNSGQETQYF.

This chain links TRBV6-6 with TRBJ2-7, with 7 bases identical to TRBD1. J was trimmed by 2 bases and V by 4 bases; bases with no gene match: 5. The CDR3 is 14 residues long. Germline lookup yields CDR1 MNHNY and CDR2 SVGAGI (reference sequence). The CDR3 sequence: CASSSIQGPYEQYF. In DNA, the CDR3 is TGTGCCAGCAGTTCGATACAGGGGCCCTACGAGCAGTACTTC.

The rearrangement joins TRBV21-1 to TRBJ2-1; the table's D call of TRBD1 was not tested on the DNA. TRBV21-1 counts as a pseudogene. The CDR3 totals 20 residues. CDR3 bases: TGTGCCAGCGTTGAAACTGGAGTTATCTTTAAGGGGGCGGTCTACAATGAGCAGTTCTTC. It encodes CASVETGVIFKGAVYNEQFF.

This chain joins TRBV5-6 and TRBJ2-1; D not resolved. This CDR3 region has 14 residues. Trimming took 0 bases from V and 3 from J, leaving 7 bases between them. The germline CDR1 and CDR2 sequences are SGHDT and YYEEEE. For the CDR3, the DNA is TGTGCCAGCAGCTTGGTGGTTGGCTACAATGAGCAGTTCTTC. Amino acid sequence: CASSLVVGYNEQFF.

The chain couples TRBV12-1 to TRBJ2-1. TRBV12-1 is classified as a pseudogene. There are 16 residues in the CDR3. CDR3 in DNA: TGTGCCAGCAGCTTTGTGGGGACCCCGCCCTACAATGAGCAGTTCTTC. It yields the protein CASSFVGTPPYNEQFF.

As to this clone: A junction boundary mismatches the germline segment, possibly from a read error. The DNA for the CDR3 is TGTGCCTGGAGCTACGCCGGGACCAGACTACTCTTT. Translating gives CAWSYAGTRLLF. V is TRBV30 and J is TRBJ1-1; tentative D call: TRBD1 (5 bases). CDR3 length: 12 residues. Germline CDR1 GTSNPN, CDR2 SVGIG (reference sequence).

The CDR3 nucleotides read TGTGCCAGCAGTCTCAAGGGCCAGGGGCGCCCGGACGAGCAGTACTTC. It yields the protein CASSLKGQGRPDEQYF. The chain employs TRBV27 and TRBJ2-7; a weak D match, TRBD1 (6 bases). V shed 5 bases and J shed 5 bases, with 22 bases lying between them. The CDR3 loop spans 16 amino acids. CDR1 and CDR2 (germline): MNHEY, SMNVEV (reference sequence).

CDR3: CASSADRGLLNYGYTF. CDR3 DNA: TGTGCCAGCAGTGCGGACAGGGGGCTCCTTAACTATGGCTACACCTTC. The chain combines TRBV2 with TRBJ1-2; 11 bases map to TRBD1. The CDR3 spans 16 residues. V was clipped by 4 bases and J by 1 base; unmatched bases: 5. Germline values: CDR1 SNHLY, CDR2 FYNNEI. The full variable domain, its missing parts supplied by reference TRBV2 and TRBJ1-2, is EPEVTQTPSHQVTQMGQEVILRCVPISNHLYFYWYRQILGQKVEFLVSFYNNEISEKSEIFDDQFSVERPDGSNFTLKIRSTKLEDSAMYFCASSADRGLLNYGYTFGSGTRLTVV.

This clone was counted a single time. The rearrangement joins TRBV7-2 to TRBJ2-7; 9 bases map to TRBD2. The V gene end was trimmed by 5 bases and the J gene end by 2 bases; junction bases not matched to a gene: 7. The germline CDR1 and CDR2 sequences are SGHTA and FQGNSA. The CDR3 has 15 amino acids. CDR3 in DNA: TGTGCCAGCAGCGAATCTAGCGGGGTAACCTACGAGCAGTACTTC. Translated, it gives CASSESSGVTYEQYF.

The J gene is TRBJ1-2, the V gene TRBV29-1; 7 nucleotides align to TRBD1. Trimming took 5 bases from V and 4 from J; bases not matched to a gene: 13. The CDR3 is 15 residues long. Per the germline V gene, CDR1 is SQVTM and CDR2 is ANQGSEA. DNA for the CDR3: TGCAGCGTTAAGACAGGGTTATCACACAGCTATGGCTACACCTTC. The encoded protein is CSVKTGLSHSYGYTF.

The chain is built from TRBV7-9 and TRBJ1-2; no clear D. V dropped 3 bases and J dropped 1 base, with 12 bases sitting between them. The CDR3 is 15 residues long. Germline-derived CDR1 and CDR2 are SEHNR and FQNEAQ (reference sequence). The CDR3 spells CASSFGTAVNYGYTF. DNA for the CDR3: TGTGCCAGCAGCTTCGGAACAGCTGTTAACTATGGCTACACCTTC.

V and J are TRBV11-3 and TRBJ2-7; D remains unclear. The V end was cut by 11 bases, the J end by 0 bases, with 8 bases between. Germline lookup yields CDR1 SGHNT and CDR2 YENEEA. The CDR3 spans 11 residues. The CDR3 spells CACGSSYEQYF. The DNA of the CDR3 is TGTGCCTGCGGTTCCTCCTACGAGCAGTACTTC.

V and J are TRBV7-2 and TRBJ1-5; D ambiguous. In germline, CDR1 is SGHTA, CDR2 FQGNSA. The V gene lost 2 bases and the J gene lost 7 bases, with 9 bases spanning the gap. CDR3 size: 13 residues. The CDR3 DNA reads TGTGCCAGCAGCTTAACTTCCACGCAGCCCCAGCATTTT. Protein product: CASSLTSTQPQHF.

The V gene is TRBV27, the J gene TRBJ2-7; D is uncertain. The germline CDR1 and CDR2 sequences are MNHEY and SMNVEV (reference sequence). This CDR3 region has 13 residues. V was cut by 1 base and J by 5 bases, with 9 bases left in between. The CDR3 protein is CASSLWPGDEQYF. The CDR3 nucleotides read TGTGCCAGCAGTTTATGGCCGGGCGACGAGCAGTACTTC.

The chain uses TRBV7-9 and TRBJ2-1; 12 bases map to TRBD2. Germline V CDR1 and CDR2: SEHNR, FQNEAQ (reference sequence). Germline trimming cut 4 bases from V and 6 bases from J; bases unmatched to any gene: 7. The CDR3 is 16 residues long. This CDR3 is CASSSRLAGDRNEQFF. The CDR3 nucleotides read TGTGCCAGCAGCTCCCGACTAGCGGGAGATCGCAATGAGCAGTTCTTC.

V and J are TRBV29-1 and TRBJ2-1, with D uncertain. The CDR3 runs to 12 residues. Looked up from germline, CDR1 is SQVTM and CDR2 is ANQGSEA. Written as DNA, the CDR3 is TGCACAGTGGCTAGCTCCTACAATGAGCAGTTCTTC. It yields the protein CTVASSYNEQFF.

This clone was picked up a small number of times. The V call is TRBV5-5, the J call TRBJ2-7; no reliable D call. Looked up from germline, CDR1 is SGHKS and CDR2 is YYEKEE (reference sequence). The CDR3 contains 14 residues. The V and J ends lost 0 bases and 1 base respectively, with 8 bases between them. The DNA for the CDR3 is TGTGCCAGCAGCTTGGATGCAGCTTCCTACGAGCAGTACTTC. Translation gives CASSLDAASYEQYF. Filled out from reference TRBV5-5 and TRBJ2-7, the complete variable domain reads DAGVTQSPTHLIKTRGQQVTLRCSPISGHKSVSWYQQVLGQGPQFIFQYYEKEERGRGNFPDRFSARQFPNYSSELNVNALLLGDSALYLCASSLDAASYEQYFGPGTRLTVT.

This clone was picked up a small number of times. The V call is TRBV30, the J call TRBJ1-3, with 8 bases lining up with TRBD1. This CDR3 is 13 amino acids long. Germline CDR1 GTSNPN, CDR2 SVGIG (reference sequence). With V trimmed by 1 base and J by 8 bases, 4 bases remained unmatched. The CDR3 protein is CAWSGDRPDTIYF. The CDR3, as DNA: TGTGCCTGGAGTGGGGACAGGCCGGACACCATATATTTT.

The CDR3 sequence is CASSQGLAGELETQYF. DNA of the CDR3: TGCGCCAGCAGCCAAGGCCTAGCGGGAGAACTCGAGACCCAGTACTTC. The V and J genes are TRBV4-1 and TRBJ2-5; 10 positions match TRBD2. Per germline, CDR1 MGHRA and CDR2 YSYEKL. V was pared by 1 base and J by 5 bases, with 7 bases of the junction left unmatched. There are 16 residues in the CDR3.

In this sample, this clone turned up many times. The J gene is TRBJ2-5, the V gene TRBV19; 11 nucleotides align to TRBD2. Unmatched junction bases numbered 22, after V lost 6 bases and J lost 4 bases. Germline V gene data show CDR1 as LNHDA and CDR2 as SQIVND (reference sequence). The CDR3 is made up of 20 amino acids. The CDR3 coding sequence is TGTGCCAGTAGCGACCGTCTAGCGGGAGGAATTCTCGAGCCCGGAGAGACCCAGTACTTC. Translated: CASSDRLAGGILEPGETQYF.